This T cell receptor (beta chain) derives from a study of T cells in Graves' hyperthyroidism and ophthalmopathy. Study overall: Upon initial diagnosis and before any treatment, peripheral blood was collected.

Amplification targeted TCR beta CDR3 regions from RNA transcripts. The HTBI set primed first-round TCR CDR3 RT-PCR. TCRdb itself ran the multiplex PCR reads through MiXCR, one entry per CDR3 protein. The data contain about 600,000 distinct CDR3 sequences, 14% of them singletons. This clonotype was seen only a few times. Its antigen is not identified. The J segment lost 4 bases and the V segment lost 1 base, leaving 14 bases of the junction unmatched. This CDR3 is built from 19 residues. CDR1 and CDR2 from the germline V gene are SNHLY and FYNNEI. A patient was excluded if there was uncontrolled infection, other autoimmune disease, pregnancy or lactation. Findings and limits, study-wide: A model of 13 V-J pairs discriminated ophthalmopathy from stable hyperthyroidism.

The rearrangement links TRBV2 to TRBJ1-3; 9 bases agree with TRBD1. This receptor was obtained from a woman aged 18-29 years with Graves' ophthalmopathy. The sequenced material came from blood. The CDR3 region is CASSEVGPGTGISGNTIYF. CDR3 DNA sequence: TGTGCCAGCAGTGAAGTGGGCCCCGGGACAGGGATCTCCGGAAACACCATATATTTT.